These 19 T cell receptor beta chains came from one sample sequenced in a study of graft-versus-host responses after intestinal transplantation. Antigens of these TCRs are unknown. Only in-frame clones appear in the TCRdb table, and some are missing; sequencing was by immunoSEQ multiplex PCR. The repertoire holds 45,000 to 65,000 clones, with approximately 94% as singletons. Sequenced material: unstimulated CD4+ T cells sorted from spleen or lymph node cells, taken before transplant. Source of these receptors: a human donor who was the organ donor for an intestinal transplant.

The V and J genes are TRBV19 and TRBJ2-5; D gene ambiguous. The CDR3 is 14 amino acids. The germline gives CDR1 LNHDA, CDR2 SQIVND (reference sequence). The V and J ends lost 5 bases and 2 bases respectively, with 12 bases between them. In DNA form, the CDR3 reads TGTGCCAGTAGTGGCGAACAAAGACAAGAGACCCAGTACTTC. It is translated as CASSGEQRQETQYF.

This chain links TRBV5-4 with TRBJ2-2; TRBD1 agrees at 11 bases. V was pared by 2 bases and J by 6 bases, with 3 bases of the junction left unmatched. Germline V gene lookup returns CDR1 SGHNT and CDR2 YYREEE (reference sequence). This CDR3 comprises 15 residues. The CDR3 spells CASSFPGQGAGELFF. CDR3 bases: TGTGCCAGCAGCTTCCCGGGACAGGGGGCCGGGGAGCTGTTTTTT.

The chain has TRBV7-3 and TRBJ2-1; D gene unclear. CDR3 length: 13 amino acids. The germline gives CDR1 SGHTA, CDR2 FQGTGA. Between the trimmed V and J ends, which lost 3 bases and 2 bases, there was a span of 5 bases. DNA of the CDR3: TGTGCCAGCAGCTTTGACACCTACAATGAGCAGTTCTTC. As protein: CASSFDTYNEQFF.

The chain combines TRBV6-6 with TRBJ2-3, with D uncertain. CDR3 size: 11 residues. Per germline, CDR1 MNHNY and CDR2 SVGAGI (reference sequence). V gave up 3 bases and J gave up 4 bases, with 2 bases separating them. CDR3 bases: TGTGCCAGCAGTTATTCAGATACGCAGTATTTT. Its translation: CASSYSDTQYF.

The rearrangement uses TRBV11-3 and TRBJ2-5; TRBD2 is a possible D gene (7 bases). Trimming stripped 5 bases from V and 0 bases from J, with 13 bases between. Germline V lookup: CDR1 SGHNT, CDR2 YENEEA. CDR3 length equals 15 residues. The CDR3 bases are TGTGCCAGCAGCCCTGGGGGGGCGCACCAAGAGACCCAGTACTTC. This sequence encodes CASSPGGAHQETQYF.

The rearrangement links TRBV7-3 to TRBJ2-3; D is tentatively TRBD1 or TRBD2 (5 bases each). Germline CDR1 SGHTA, CDR2 FQGTGA. The length of the CDR3 is 15 residues. The V end lost 1 base, the J end lost 2 bases, and 10 bases lay between the germline ends. CDR3 protein: CASSLRQGATDTQYF. The DNA of the CDR3 is TGTGCCAGCAGCTTAAGGCAGGGAGCCACAGATACGCAGTATTTT.

This clone has just a few counts. The genes are TRBV2 and TRBJ1-5, with 8 positions matching TRBD1. The junction had 4 bases not matched to a gene; V was cut back by 8 bases and J by 1 base. In germline, CDR1 is SNHLY, CDR2 FYNNEI. The CDR3 contains 14 residues. As DNA, the CDR3 is TGTGCCAGCGGGTGGACAGGGAGCAATCAGCCCCAGCATTTT. This translates into CASGWTGSNQPQHF.

This clone appeared a few times. The chain has TRBV6-5 and TRBJ2-7; 7 bases match TRBD2. The CDR3 has 15 residues. The V segment lost 2 bases and the J segment 2 bases; nucleotides outside the gene matches: 6. From germline, CDR1 is MNHEY and CDR2 SVGAGI. CDR3 coding DNA: TGTGCCAGCAGTTACGGGCGGGGGATTACCTACGAGCAGTACTTC. It is translated as CASSYGRGITYEQYF.

The J gene is TRBJ1-2, the V gene TRBV5-4, with D possibly being TRBD1 (5 bases). Germline loops: CDR1 SGHNT, CDR2 YYREEE (reference sequence). The length of the CDR3 is 13 residues. Trimming stripped 5 bases from V and 4 bases from J, with 12 bases between. The CDR3 coding sequence is TGTGCCAGCAGACTTGGGGGGAGCTATGGCTACACCTTC. It specifies CASRLGGSYGYTF. Variable domain in full (rest from reference TRBV5-4 and TRBJ1-2): ETGVTQSPTHLIKTRGQQVTLRCSSQSGHNTVSWYQQALGQGPQFIFQYYREEENGRGNFPPRFSGLQFPNYSSELNVNALELDDSALYLCASRLGGSYGYTFGSGTRLTVV.

This chain joins TRBV5-1 and TRBJ2-5; a possible D gene is TRBD2 (6 bases). The CDR3 contains 14 residues. V was trimmed by 5 bases and J by 1 base, leaving 12 bases between them. The germline V gene encodes CDR1 SGHRS and CDR2 YFSETQ. CDR3 DNA sequence: TGCGCCAGCAGGTACCTAGCGTCCCAAGAGACCCAGTACTTC. Its translation: CASRYLASQETQYF.

This chain links TRBV18 with TRBJ2-1, with 8 bases lining up with TRBD2. With 2 bases clipped from V and 5 bases from J, the junction kept 11 bases outside the gene matches. Germline CDR1 KGHSH, CDR2 LQKENI. The CDR3 has 17 residues. CDR3 bases: TGTGCCAGCTCACCAATTGATTCGGGGGGGCGGGACAATGAGCAGTTCTTC. Its protein product is CASSPIDSGGRDNEQFF. Full variable domain (rest looked up from reference TRBV18 and TRBJ2-1): NAGVMQNPRHLVRRRGQEARLRCSPMKGHSHVYWYRQLPEEGLKFMVYLQKENIIDESGMPKERFSAEFPKEGPSILRIQQVVRGDSAAYFCASSPIDSGGRDNEQFFGPGTRLTVL.

This clone was seen only once. The chain has TRBV6-5 and TRBJ1-4; D is unclear. V was pared by 8 bases and J by 7 bases, with 20 bases between. The CDR3 has 15 amino acids. CDR1 and CDR2 (germline): MNHEY, SVGAGI. The DNA for the CDR3 is TGTGCCAGCGGAGTTGGTGGGTTCGGGATTGAAAAACTGTTTTTT. Its protein is CASGVGGFGIEKLFF.

This chain connects TRBV7-3 to TRBJ2-3; TRBD1 agrees at 8 bases. In germline, CDR1 is SGHTA, CDR2 FQGTGA. V lost 5 bases, J lost 15 bases, and 16 bases stayed unmatched. The CDR3 extends over 14 amino acids. The CDR3 loop reads CASSLEGSGGLIYF. In nucleotides, the CDR3 is TGTGCCAGCAGCCTCGAAGGGTCAGGGGGCCTCATCTATTTT.

This chain uses TRBV30 with TRBJ2-3, with D possibly being TRBD2 (6 bases). CDR1 and CDR2 (germline): GTSNPN, SVGIG (reference sequence). V lost 0 bases to trimming and J lost 5 bases, with 12 bases between them. The CDR3 sequence is 14 residues long. This CDR3 is CAWSVLLGGDTQYF. CDR3 nucleotide sequence: TGTGCCTGGAGTGTACTCTTGGGGGGAGATACGCAGTATTTT.

The genes are TRBV10-3 and TRBJ2-7, with TRBD2 matching over 12 bases. After removal of 4 bases from V and 3 bases from J, the junction contained 1 base not matched to a gene. CDR3 size: 14 residues. Germline loops: CDR1 ENHRY, CDR2 SYGVKD. DNA for the CDR3: TGTGCCATCAGTGGGGGACTAGCGGGCTACGAGCAGTACTTC. This sequence encodes CAISGGLAGYEQYF.

This chain connects TRBV7-9 to TRBJ1-1, with 7 bases lining up with TRBD1. With V trimmed by 3 bases and J by 11 bases, 12 bases remained unmatched. The CDR3 spans 14 residues. Germline lookup yields CDR1 SEHNR and CDR2 FQNEAQ (reference sequence). The CDR3, as DNA: TGTGCCAGCAGCTTGAGGAGGGACAGTAGTTTTGCTTTCTTT. Encoded protein: CASSLRRDSSFAFF.

The chain combines TRBV9 with TRBJ1-1; 11 bases line up with TRBD1. This CDR3 has 16 amino acids. Germline assignment: CDR1 SGDLS and CDR2 YYNGEE. Trimming at V came to 0 bases and at J to 6 bases, leaving 7 bases not matched to a gene. CDR3 in amino acids: CASSVEGGQGAAEAFF. DNA of the CDR3: TGTGCCAGCAGCGTAGAAGGAGGACAGGGGGCCGCTGAAGCTTTCTTT.

The rearrangement links TRBV6-6 to TRBJ1-4; D uncertain. Trimming removed 1 base at V and 6 bases at J, with 9 bases between. Germline V gene lookup returns CDR1 MNHNY and CDR2 SVGAGI (reference sequence). There are 14 residues in the CDR3. CDR3 residues: CASSYWSTDEKLFF. CDR3 nucleotide sequence: TGTGCCAGCAGTTACTGGAGCACCGATGAAAAACTGTTTTTT.

The chain has TRBV18 and TRBJ2-7; 10 bases match TRBD2. CDR3 size: 16 residues. After removal of 3 bases from V and 2 bases from J, the junction contained 7 bases not matched to a gene. The germline V gene encodes CDR1 KGHSH and CDR2 LQKENI. In DNA form, the CDR3 reads TGTGCCAGCTCACCGGGACGAGCGGGGGGGACCTACGAGCAGTACTTC. Its translation is CASSPGRAGGTYEQYF.